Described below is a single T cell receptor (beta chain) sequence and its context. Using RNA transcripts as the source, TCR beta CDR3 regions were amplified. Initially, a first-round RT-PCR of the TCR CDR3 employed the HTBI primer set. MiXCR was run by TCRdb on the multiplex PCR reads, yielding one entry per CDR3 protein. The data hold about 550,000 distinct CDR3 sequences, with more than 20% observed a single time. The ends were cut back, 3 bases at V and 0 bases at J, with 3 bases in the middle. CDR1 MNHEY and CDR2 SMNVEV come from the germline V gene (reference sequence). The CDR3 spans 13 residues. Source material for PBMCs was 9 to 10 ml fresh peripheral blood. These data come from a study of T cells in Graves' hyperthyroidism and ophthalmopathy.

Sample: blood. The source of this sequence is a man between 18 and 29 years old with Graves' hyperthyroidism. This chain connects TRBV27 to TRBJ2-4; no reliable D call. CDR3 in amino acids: CASSLVAKNIQYF. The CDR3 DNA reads TGTGCCAGCAGTTTGGTAGCCAAAAACATTCAGTACTTC.